Listed below are T cell receptor beta chains from one sample, sequenced in a study of blood T cell repertoires in COVID-19. Assay: immunoSEQ multiplex PCR; the TCRdb copy retains only in-frame clones and omits some. The sample records about 240,000 clones, around four fifths being singletons. The sequenced sample consisted of peripheral blood. The receptors were gathered from a woman aged 55-69 years with active or convalescent COVID-19. Both conserved end residues are part of each CDR3. A D gene is named only where the DNA matches it firmly. The size field is filled for only some rows; it gives once, few, many or a size class.

d_call: -
j_call: TRBJ2-7
clone_size: once
v_call: TRBV3-1/TRBV3-2
cdr3_nt: TGTGCCAGCAGCCAGGCCGCCTCCTACGAGCAGTACTTC
cdr3_aa: CASSQAASYEQYF

d_call: -
j_call: TRBJ1-4
clone_size: -
v_call: TRBV7-8
cdr3_nt: TGTGCCAGCAGCCAAGGCGGAACTATTGAAAAACTGTTTTTT
cdr3_aa: CASSQGGTIEKLFF

d_call: -
j_call: TRBJ1-2
clone_size: -
v_call: TRBV5-1
cdr3_nt: TGCGCCAGCAGCTTGTGGACTGGCTATGGCTACACCTTC
cdr3_aa: CASSLWTGYGYTF

d_call: TRBD1
j_call: TRBJ1-6
clone_size: -
v_call: TRBV5-4
cdr3_nt: TGTGCCAGCAGCACCCGGGACAGGGTTTCAGATTCACCCCTCCACTTT
cdr3_aa: CASSTRDRVSDSPLHF

d_call: -
j_call: TRBJ2-5
clone_size: -
v_call: TRBV2
cdr3_nt: TGTGCCAGCAGAGGGGGAGAGACCCAGTACTTC
cdr3_aa: CASRGGETQYF

d_call: -
j_call: TRBJ2-2
clone_size: -
v_call: TRBV9
cdr3_nt: TGTGCCAGCAGCGTAAGCCGTCCGGCTCCAGGGGACACCGGGGAGCTGTTTTTT
cdr3_aa: CASSVSRPAPGDTGELFF

d_call: -
j_call: TRBJ2-1
clone_size: -
v_call: TRBV7-8
cdr3_nt: TGTGCCAGCAGCCCCTATGCGGATGAGCAGTTCTTC
cdr3_aa: CASSPYADEQFF

d_call: TRBD1
j_call: TRBJ2-5
clone_size: few
v_call: TRBV7-9
cdr3_nt: TGTGCCAGCAGCTCCACACCTGGGACAGTTCCTCAAGAGACCCAGTACTTC
cdr3_aa: CASSSTPGTVPQETQYF

d_call: -
j_call: TRBJ2-3
clone_size: few
v_call: TRBV13
cdr3_nt: TGTGCCAGCAGCCCAAACTGGGGCGGTGATACGCAGTATTTT
cdr3_aa: CASSPNWGGDTQYF

d_call: -
j_call: TRBJ2-3
clone_size: few
v_call: TRBV4-3
cdr3_nt: TGCGCCAGCAGCCAAGCTGCACAGCCGAGCACAGATACGCAGTATTTT
cdr3_aa: CASSQAAQPSTDTQYF

d_call: TRBD1
j_call: TRBJ1-1
clone_size: -
v_call: TRBV5-1
cdr3_nt: TGCGCCAGCAGCTTGGGAGACAGGGTGGCCACTGAAGCTTTCTTT
cdr3_aa: CASSLGDRVATEAFF

d_call: TRBD2
j_call: TRBJ2-2
clone_size: once
v_call: TRBV7-2
cdr3_nt: TGTGCCAGCACCTCAAGCGGGGGTAACACCGGGGAGCTGTTTTTT
cdr3_aa: CASTSSGGNTGELFF

d_call: -
j_call: TRBJ2-1
clone_size: -
v_call: TRBV27
cdr3_nt: TGTGCCAGCAGGGATAATCGGGTTTTCAATGAGCAGTTCTTC
cdr3_aa: CASRDNRVFNEQFF

d_call: -
j_call: TRBJ2-1
clone_size: -
v_call: TRBV7-9
cdr3_nt: TGTGCCAGCAGCTGGATGCGGGACTCCGGTGAGCAGTTCTTC
cdr3_aa: CASSWMRDSGEQFF

d_call: -
j_call: TRBJ1-2
clone_size: -
v_call: TRBV27
cdr3_nt: TGTGCCAGCAGTTTATCGGAGGGGTATGGCTACACCTTC
cdr3_aa: CASSLSEGYGYTF

d_call: -
j_call: TRBJ1-4
clone_size: -
v_call: TRBV5-1
cdr3_nt: TGCGCCAGCAGCTTGGGGTTCTTGGACAGTGAAAAACTGTTTTTT
cdr3_aa: CASSLGFLDSEKLFF

d_call: -
j_call: TRBJ2-5
clone_size: -
v_call: TRBV18
cdr3_nt: TGTGCCAGCTCGCCGGACTGGTACCAAGAGACCCAGTACTTC
cdr3_aa: CASSPDWYQETQYF

d_call: -
j_call: TRBJ1-4
clone_size: -
v_call: TRBV15
cdr3_nt: TGTGCCACCAGCAGAGGACAGACTGCAACTAATGAAAAACTGTTTTTT
cdr3_aa: CATSRGQTATNEKLFF

d_call: -
j_call: TRBJ1-1
clone_size: -
v_call: TRBV6-2/TRBV6-3
cdr3_nt: TGTGCCAGCAGTTACTCGAGGGGGGGCACTGAAGCTTTCTTT
cdr3_aa: CASSYSRGGTEAFF

d_call: TRBD1
j_call: TRBJ1-1
clone_size: -
v_call: TRBV5-1
cdr3_nt: TGCGCCAGCAGAACAGACAGGGGGCGAGGAACTGAAGCTTTCTTT
cdr3_aa: CASRTDRGRGTEAFF

d_call: TRBD1
j_call: TRBJ2-7
clone_size: once
v_call: TRBV28
cdr3_nt: TGTGCCAGCTCCCCCCCCGGGACAGGGGGTTACGAGCAGTACTTC
cdr3_aa: CASSPPGTGGYEQYF

d_call: TRBD2
j_call: TRBJ2-1
clone_size: -
v_call: TRBV29-1
cdr3_nt: TGCAGCGCCCGTGAGCGGGATACTAGCGGGGGAGTGAATGAGCAGTTCTTC
cdr3_aa: CSARERDTSGGVNEQFF

d_call: TRBD1
j_call: TRBJ1-1
clone_size: -
v_call: TRBV15
cdr3_nt: TGTGCCACCAGCTTCGGGACAGCAAAAGCTTTCTTT
cdr3_aa: CATSFGTAKAFF

d_call: -
j_call: TRBJ2-2
clone_size: -
v_call: TRBV11-2
cdr3_nt: TGTGCCAGCAGCTTAGATTTGGTGGGCGCGGGTTCCGGGGAGCTGTTTTTT
cdr3_aa: CASSLDLVGAGSGELFF

d_call: TRBD1
j_call: TRBJ2-5
clone_size: -
v_call: TRBV5-1
cdr3_nt: TGCGCCAGCAGCCAGACCCCAAACCGGGACAGGGCCGGGACCCAGTACTTC
cdr3_aa: CASSQTPNRDRAGTQYF

d_call: -
j_call: TRBJ1-1
clone_size: -
v_call: TRBV7-2
cdr3_nt: TGTGCCAGCAGCTTAGAGAGGGGGGGGAACACTGAAGCTTTCTTT
cdr3_aa: CASSLERGGNTEAFF

d_call: -
j_call: TRBJ1-5
clone_size: -
v_call: TRBV7-2
cdr3_nt: TGTGCCAGCAGCTTACTGAGCTATAGCAATCAGCCCCAGCATTTT
cdr3_aa: CASSLLSYSNQPQHF

d_call: TRBD1
j_call: TRBJ1-6
clone_size: -
v_call: TRBV7-8
cdr3_nt: TGTGCCAGCAGCGTAGACAGGGCCTTGACCTCACCCCTCCACTTT
cdr3_aa: CASSVDRALTSPLHF

d_call: TRBD1
j_call: TRBJ1-2
clone_size: -
v_call: TRBV5-6
cdr3_nt: TGTGCCAGCAGCTTGGTTGTGACAGGGGGAGACTATGGCTACACCTTC
cdr3_aa: CASSLVVTGGDYGYTF